The 28 T cell receptor beta chains listed next were all sequenced from one sample in a study of human T cells and chemical hapten exposure. Regarding time point: patch test 1, 2 weeks after DPC sensitization. The treatment was: therapeutic diphenylcyclopropenone sensitization with weekly scalp DPC. In TCRdb, the RACE reads were re-called with MiXCR into one record per CDR3 protein. The sample carries 55,000 to 85,000 distinct CDR3 sequences, around 9.8% recorded once. The sequencing used whole blood, collected in connection with sensitization to the hapten diphenylcyclopropenone (DPC). These receptors were obtained from a woman between 35 and 50 years old with alopecia areata. Some clones in this sample may be carry-over from other donors' samples.

This clonotype has ten or more counts. The gene calls are TRBV5-4 and TRBJ2-3; no clear D. Germline V lookup: CDR1 SGHNT, CDR2 YYREEE (reference sequence). V was clipped by 3 bases and J by 1 base, with 6 bases between them. There are 13 residues in the CDR3. The CDR3 spells CASSSAGTDTQYF. In nucleotides, the CDR3 is TGTGCCAGCAGCTCTGCTGGCACAGATACGCAGTATTTT.

This clonotype occurred many times. The chain combines TRBV4-1 with TRBJ2-1; 10 nucleotides align to TRBD1. The germline CDR1 and CDR2 sequences are MGHRA and YSYEKL. The CDR3 sequence is 17 residues long. The trim removed 0 bases at V and 4 bases at J, leaving 6 bases unmatched. CDR3 bases: TGCGCCAGCAGCCAAGACAAAGGGACAGGGGTGTACAATGAGCAGTTCTTC. It yields the protein CASSQDKGTGVYNEQFF.

Many counts were recorded for this clonotype. The chain has TRBV10-3 and TRBJ2-3, with TRBD2 matching over 7 bases. CDR1 and CDR2 (germline): ENHRY, SYGVKD. Trimming at V came to 5 bases and at J to 6 bases, leaving 11 bases not matched to a gene. The CDR3 contains 15 residues. The CDR3 DNA is TGTGCCATCAGTTACGCGGTTCTGGGAGGGGATACGCAGTATTTT. Protein sequence: CAISYAVLGGDTQYF.

In its sample, this clonotype was seen many times. The chain is built from TRBV6-2 or TRBV6-3 and TRBJ2-1; D not resolved. Germline V gene sequence: CDR1 MNHEY, CDR2 SVGEGT. The CDR3 spans 16 residues. Trimming cost V 0 bases and J 0 bases, with 9 bases left between them. The CDR3 here is CASSYSTQSSYNEQFF. Written as DNA, the CDR3 is TGTGCCAGCAGTTACTCGACACAAAGCTCCTACAATGAGCAGTTCTTC.

This clonotype appeared many times. The chain is built from TRBV2 and TRBJ1-1, with TRBD1 matching over 7 bases. V was clipped by 5 bases and J by 5 bases; unmatched bases: 8. Germline V gene data show CDR1 as SNHLY and CDR2 as FYNNEI. The CDR3 is made up of 14 amino acids. The CDR3 DNA is TGTGCCAGCAGTTTGCAGGGGGGGACGACTGAAGCTTTCTTT. It specifies CASSLQGGTTEAFF.

The chain is built from TRBV6-1 and TRBJ2-3; D is uncertain. The CDR3 length is 16 residues. The germline CDR1 and CDR2 sequences are MNHNS and SASEGT. V lost 7 bases and J 2 bases, leaving 19 bases between the germline ends. CDR3 DNA sequence: TGTGCCAGCACCTTAGAGGAGACTCCTTACACAGATACGCAGTATTTT. Its translation: CASTLEETPYTDTQYF.

In its sample, this clonotype was seen many times. The CDR3 region is CASSLTPAPLLANEQFF. In DNA, the CDR3 is TGTGCCAGCAGCCTCACGCCCGCTCCGTTACTAGCGAATGAGCAGTTCTTC. The J gene is TRBJ2-1, the V gene TRBV3-1; 7 bases are shared with TRBD2. CDR1 is LGHDT, CDR2 YNNKEL, per germline (reference sequence). The V and J ends lost 4 bases and 7 bases, in that order; junction bases with no gene match: 16. The CDR3 sequence is 17 residues long.

At least ten counts were recorded for this clonotype. The chain couples TRBV10-3 to TRBJ2-2; D is uncertain. CDR1 is ENHRY and CDR2 is SYGVKD in the germline V gene. Trimming shortened V by 4 bases and J by 7 bases, and 4 bases separated the two germline ends. The CDR3 contains 11 residues. This CDR3 reads CAISGYGELFF. The CDR3 DNA is TGTGCCATCAGTGGGTACGGGGAGCTGTTTTTT.

This clonotype was recorded at least ten times. V is TRBV5-4 and J is TRBJ1-2, with D tentatively TRBD1 (5 bases). Germline CDR1 and CDR2: SGHNT and YYREEE (reference sequence). V was pared by 1 base and J by 4 bases, with 14 bases between. CDR3 length equals 15 residues. CDR3 sequence reads: CASSLNGGAAYGYTF. CDR3 DNA sequence: TGTGCCAGCAGCTTGAATGGGGGAGCGGCCTATGGCTACACCTTC.

This clonotype was detected ten times or more. The chain couples TRBV4-2 to TRBJ1-2; TRBD1 agrees at 7 bases. Germline CDR1 is LGHNA and CDR2 is YNFKEQ. J lost 0 bases, V lost 2 bases, and 9 bases had no gene match. The length of the CDR3 is 17 residues. For the CDR3, the DNA is TGTGCCAGCAGCCAATACACAGGGGAACGGGCTAACTATGGCTACACCTTC. Translation: CASSQYTGERANYGYTF.

This clonotype was seen ten or more times. The genes are TRBV7-9 and TRBJ1-1; D unclear. The V end lost 3 bases, the J end lost 4 bases, and 15 bases lay between the germline ends. Germline V gene sequence: CDR1 SEHNR, CDR2 FQNEAQ (reference sequence). This CDR3 spans 15 amino acids. DNA for the CDR3: TGTGCCAGCAGCTTCTCTCGGACGACGGTCACTGAAGCTTTCTTT. This encodes CASSFSRTTVTEAFF.

This clonotype has only a few counts. CDR3 DNA: TGTGCCAGCAGTTTCTACCCGTCCACTTCCTCCTACGAGCAGTACTTC. Its protein is CASSFYPSTSSYEQYF. The chain carries TRBV28 and TRBJ2-7; D gene unclear. The CDR3 has 16 residues. CDR1 MDHEN and CDR2 SYDVKM come from the germline V gene. Trimming removed 3 bases at V and 0 bases at J, with 15 bases between.

This clonotype was counted at least ten times. The chain carries TRBV18 and TRBJ2-1, with D unresolved. V lost 6 bases, J lost 2 bases, and 14 bases lay in between. The CDR3 loop spans 15 amino acids. Germline V gives CDR1 KGHSH, CDR2 LQKENI. The CDR3 spells CASSHDRQAYNEQFF. CDR3 nucleotides: TGTGCCAGCTCTCACGATAGGCAGGCCTACAATGAGCAGTTCTTC.

This clonotype came up once. CDR3 in amino acids: CASSSLGQGNQPQHF. CDR3 coding DNA: TGCGCCAGCAGCTCGCTTGGACAGGGAAATCAGCCCCAGCATTTT. V gene TRBV4-1 combines with J gene TRBJ1-5, with 8 bases lining up with TRBD1. This CDR3 contains 15 residues. The germline V gene encodes CDR1 MGHRA and CDR2 YSYEKL. V dropped 5 bases and J dropped 4; count of bases not matched to a gene: 7.

The chain couples TRBV18 to TRBJ2-2; D may be TRBD1 or TRBD2 (5 bases each). This CDR3 has 15 residues. The V gene's germline CDR1 is KGHSH and CDR2 LQKENI. With 1 base removed from V and 8 bases from J, the gap between germline ends came to 14 bases. CDR3 sequence: CASSPLGPPIGELFF. DNA for the CDR3: TGTGCCAGCTCACCACTGGGACCCCCAATAGGGGAGCTGTTTTTT.

This clonotype came up many times. The rearrangement joins TRBV6-6 to TRBJ2-7, with TRBD1 identical over 10 bases. Germline trimming cut 6 bases from V and 3 bases from J; bases unmatched to any gene: 5. CDR1 is MNHNY and CDR2 is SVGAGI in the germline V gene (reference sequence). The length of the CDR3 is 14 residues. CDR3 in DNA: TGTGCCAGCAGGGACAGGGGGGAGTTCTACGAGCAGTACTTC. Amino acid sequence: CASRDRGEFYEQYF.

The V call is TRBV9, the J call TRBJ2-5; D is undetermined. Trimming stripped 0 bases from V and 5 bases from J, with 11 bases between. The CDR3 is 14 amino acids. Germline CDR1 is SGDLS and CDR2 is YYNGEE. The CDR3 DNA reads as TGTGCCAGCAGCGTAGGCCTAGAAAGGGAGACCCAGTACTTC. This encodes CASSVGLERETQYF.

The table lists this clonotype with many counts. The rearrangement uses TRBV28 and TRBJ1-2; TRBD1 agrees at 8 bases. The CDR3 is 15 amino acids. V was clipped by 4 bases and J by 8 bases; unmatched bases: 12. Germline V gene data show CDR1 as MDHEN and CDR2 as SYDVKM. The chain's CDR3 is CASSWAGGRTLGYTF. CDR3 nucleotides: TGTGCCAGCAGTTGGGCAGGGGGCAGGACCTTGGGCTACACCTTC.

This chain connects TRBV5-1 to TRBJ1-1; D uncertain. V was cut by 4 bases and J by 1 base, with 8 bases left in between. Germline loops: CDR1 SGHRS, CDR2 YFSETQ. The CDR3 is made up of 13 amino acids. The CDR3 protein is CASSINWNTEAFF. In DNA, the CDR3 is TGCGCCAGCAGCATCAATTGGAACACTGAAGCTTTCTTT.

This clonotype was recorded many times. The gene calls are TRBV27 and TRBJ2-7, with D hard to call. CDR1 MNHEY and CDR2 SMNVEV come from the germline V gene (reference sequence). V lost 2 bases and J lost 0, with 5 bases in between. The CDR3 is 13 amino acids. The CDR3: CASSLQSSYEQYF. CDR3 coding DNA: TGTGCCAGCAGTTTACAGAGCTCCTACGAGCAGTACTTC.

This clonotype was found a few times. The chain couples TRBV6-5 to TRBJ2-6, with 9 bases identical to TRBD1. Germline values: CDR1 MNHEY, CDR2 SVGAGI. Unmatched junction bases numbered 9, after V lost 6 bases and J lost 0 bases. The CDR3 is 18 amino acids. In DNA, the CDR3 is TGTGCCAGCAGATCACAACAGGGGGCGAGCTCTGGGGCCAACGTCCTGACTTTC. This gives the protein CASRSQQGASSGANVLTF.

The chain has TRBV2 and TRBJ1-5; D remains ambiguous. This CDR3 spans 14 amino acids. Trimming pared 3 bases from V and 2 bases from J, leaving 8 bases between. Germline CDR1 and CDR2: SNHLY and FYNNEI. CDR3 amino acids: CASSDRVGNQPQHF. CDR3 nucleotides: TGTGCCAGCAGTGATCGGGTCGGCAATCAGCCCCAGCATTTT. Full variable domain (remainder filled in from reference TRBV2 and TRBJ1-5): EPEVTQTPSHQVTQMGQEVILRCVPISNHLYFYWYRQILGQKVEFLVSFYNNEISEKSEIFDDQFSVERPDGSNFTLKIRSTKLEDSAMYFCASSDRVGNQPQHFGDGTRLSIL.

This clonotype was found a few times. The chain couples TRBV2 to TRBJ1-2; D not certain. The CDR3 runs 17 residues. Germline V gene data show CDR1 as SNHLY and CDR2 as FYNNEI. V shed 2 bases and J shed 1 base, with 17 bases lying between them. CDR3 in amino acids: CASSEFRAAADNYGYTF. In DNA form, the CDR3 reads TGTGCCAGCAGTGAATTTCGGGCAGCAGCTGATAACTATGGCTACACCTTC.

In its sample, this clonotype was seen many times. In DNA form, the CDR3 reads TGTGCCAGCAGTGGAGGACAGGGGACCTATGGCTACACCTTC. Amino acid sequence: CASSGGQGTYGYTF. The J gene is TRBJ1-2, the V gene TRBV2, with TRBD1 matching over 9 bases. Trimming took 4 bases from V and 4 from J; bases not matched to a gene: 4. CDR1 and CDR2 (germline): SNHLY, FYNNEI. This CDR3 region has 14 residues.

The V gene is TRBV19, the J gene TRBJ2-2, with unresolved D. The length of the CDR3 is 15 residues. CDR1 and CDR2 (germline): LNHDA, SQIVND (reference sequence). V shed 9 bases and J shed 2 bases, with 16 bases lying between them. The CDR3 DNA reads as TGTGCCAGCCCTCCACTCCGTGTAAACACCGGGGAGCTGTTTTTT. Protein: CASPPLRVNTGELFF.

This clonotype was counted many times. The V and J genes are TRBV5-4 and TRBJ2-1; 8 nucleotides line up with TRBD2. The V gene end was trimmed by 1 base and the J gene end by 0 bases; junction bases not matched to a gene: 6. The CDR3 spans 17 residues. Germline-derived CDR1 and CDR2 are SGHNT and YYREEE (reference sequence). CDR3 loop: CASSLSGGASSYNEQFF. CDR3 nucleotide sequence: TGTGCCAGCAGCTTGAGCGGGGGTGCGAGCTCCTACAATGAGCAGTTCTTC.

The V call is TRBV28, the J call TRBJ1-3; TRBD1 matches 9 bases. The length of the CDR3 is 14 residues. The J segment lost 0 bases and the V segment lost 6 bases, leaving 0 bases of the junction unmatched. The germline V gene encodes CDR1 MDHEN and CDR2 SYDVKM. CDR3 loop: CASRTGGSGNTIYF. The CDR3 DNA reads as TGTGCCAGCAGGACAGGGGGCTCTGGAAACACCATATATTTT.

This chain connects TRBV19 to TRBJ1-5; possibly TRBD1 for D (6 bases). Trimming removed 3 bases at V and 2 bases at J, with 8 bases between. Per germline, CDR1 LNHDA and CDR2 SQIVND (reference sequence). This CDR3 is built from 14 residues. The CDR3 DNA follows: TGTGCCAGTAGTATCTCAGGGGGCAATCAGCCCCAGCATTTT. Its translation is CASSISGGNQPQHF.